A selection of T cell receptor beta chains follows, all from one sample in a study of cytomegalovirus exposure and HLA in healthy donors. Using immunoSEQ multiplex PCR, the repertoire was profiled, and TCRdb retains in-frame clones only, with some absent. Listed are under 200,000 clones; about 6.8% falls within the top ten. Sequenced material: PBMCs. The receptors shown here come from a man younger than 40 in good health and CMV-seronegative. The CDR3 runs from the conserved cysteine through the conserved F or W. The D gene is left open where the match is weak.

d_call j_call v_call cdr3_nt cdr3_aa
TRBD1 TRBJ2-7 TRBV5-1 TGCGCCAGCAGCTTGGGGGACAGGGTGATCTACGAGCAGTACTTC CASSLGDRVIYEQYF
NA TRBJ2-3 TRBV5-6 TGTGCCAGCAGCCCGGGACTGGGCGTCCTGGATACGCAGTATTTT CASSPGLGVLDTQYF
TRBD2 TRBJ2-6 TRBV15 TGTGCCACCCGTCTAGCGGGAGTGGATTCTGGGGCCAACGTCCTGACTTTC CATRLAGVDSGANVLTF
TRBD2 TRBJ2-5 TRBV7-9 TGTGCCAGCAGCTTCCCGGGACTAGCTGGGGAGACCCAGTACTTC CASSFPGLAGETQYF
NA TRBJ1-5 TRBV10-3 TGTGCCATCAGTGAGTCGACGGGTCAGCCCCAGCATTTT CAISESTGQPQHF
NA TRBJ1-6 TRBV19 TGTGCCAGTAGTATAGACCTCTCTTGGCAGGGCAAGAATTCACCCCTCCACTTT CASSIDLSWQGKNSPLHF
NA TRBJ1-6 TRBV5-1 TGCGCCAGCAGCAGGGGGTCCCCTAACTCCTATAATTCACCCCTCCACTTT CASSRGSPNSYNSPLHF
TRBD1 TRBJ1-2 TRBV2 TGTGCCAGCAGTACAGGGGATGGCTATGGCTACACCTTC CASSTGDGYGYTF
TRBD2 TRBJ2-5 TRBV5-1 TGCGCCAGCAGCTTGGATTGGGGGGGAGAGACCCAGTACTTC CASSLDWGGETQYF
NA TRBJ1-1 TRBV6-4 TGTGCCAGCAGCAGAACAGGGAACACTGAAGCTTTCTTT CASSRTGNTEAFF
TRBD2 TRBJ2-3 TRBV4-2 TGTGCCAGCAGCCAATTAGTAGCGGGGAGAGGAGATACGCAGTATTTT CASSQLVAGRGDTQYF
TRBD2 TRBJ2-7 TRBV25-1 TGTGCCAGCAGTCCCCCCGGACTAGCGGGAGCAGGCGAGCAGTACTTC CASSPPGLAGAGEQYF
NA TRBJ1-6 TRBV7-2 TGTGCCAGCAGCTTGGAGGACGGTTATAATTCACCCCTCCACTTT CASSLEDGYNSPLHF
TRBD2 TRBJ2-1 TRBV7-3 TGTGCCAGCAGCAACATAGCGGGAGGCTACAATGAGCAGTTCTTC CASSNIAGGYNEQFF
NA TRBJ2-7 TRBV18 TGTGCCAGCTCACCACCTGGCAGGGTAGGGGCCTACGAGCAGTACTTC CASSPPGRVGAYEQYF
NA TRBJ1-2 TRBV7-9 TGTGCCAGCAGCTTACTCACACAGGGTCATGGCTACACCTTC CASSLLTQGHGYTF
TRBD1 TRBJ2-6 TRBV5-6 TGTGCCAGCTTGGGACAGGGATGGACTGGGGCCAACGTCCTGACTTTC CASLGQGWTGANVLTF
NA TRBJ2-7 TRBV7-3 TGTGCCAGCAGCTCCCGCTACGAGCAGTACTTC CASSSRYEQYF
NA TRBJ1-1 TRBV6-5 TGTGCCAGCACCCCAGGGTTGACCACTGAAGCTTTCTTT CASTPGLTTEAFF
NA TRBJ2-1 TRBV12-5 TGTGCTAGTGGTCTTTCCTCAACACAAAATGAGCAGTTCTTC CASGLSSTQNEQFF
TRBD1 TRBJ2-5 TRBV29-1 TGCAGCGCAACAGAGGCGGTGGGTAGGGGGCGGCAAGAGACCCAGTACTTC CSATEAVGRGRQETQYF
NA TRBJ2-4 TRBV13 TGTGCCAGCAGCCGAGGGGGAGTTAGGAACATTCAGTACTTC CASSRGGVRNIQYF
NA TRBJ2-7 TRBV7-9 TGTGCCAGCAGCCCCCTTGCGGGACCATCCTACGAGCAGTACTTC CASSPLAGPSYEQYF
TRBD1 TRBJ1-4 TRBV7-9 TGTGCCAGCAGCTTAGAAGGGGGCGTGGGTGAAAAACTGTTTTTT CASSLEGGVGEKLFF
TRBD1 TRBJ1-1 TRBV5-1 TGCGCCAGCAGCTTGACAGGGGGCGCAAATACTGAAGCTTTCTTT CASSLTGGANTEAFF
NA TRBJ1-2 TRBV29-1 TGCAGCGTTGAAGAAAGGGGCCATGGCTACACCTTC CSVEERGHGYTF
TRBD1 TRBJ2-7 TRBV9 TGTGCCAGCAGCGTAGCAGCGACAGGGGTTAGTTACGAGCAGTACTTC CASSVAATGVSYEQYF
NA TRBJ2-5 TRBV7-2 TGTGCCAGCAGCTCCCAGACTACCCCGTGGGAGACCCAGTACTTC CASSSQTTPWETQYF
TRBD1 TRBJ2-7 TRBV27 TGTGCCAGCAGTTTAAGTTCAGGGACAGGGTCCTACGAGCAGTACTTC CASSLSSGTGSYEQYF
TRBD1 TRBJ1-2 TRBV5-6 TGTGCCAGCAGCCCTGGGACAGGTCTCTATGGCTACACCTTC CASSPGTGLYGYTF
TRBD1 TRBJ2-7 TRBV28 TGTGCCAGCAGTTTCAGGGGGCTGATCTACGAGCAGTACTTC CASSFRGLIYEQYF
NA TRBJ1-5 TRBV30 TGTGCCTGGAGTGTACTGGGAGATCAGCCCCAGCATTTT CAWSVLGDQPQHF
NA TRBJ2-5 TRBV27 TGTGCCAGCAGTTGGGTTGGGGCTTTCCAAGAGACCCAGTACTTC CASSWVGAFQETQYF
TRBD1 TRBJ1-1 TRBV6-5 TGTGCCAGCAGGGGACAGTACACTGAAGCTTTCTTT CASRGQYTEAFF
TRBD1 TRBJ2-2 TRBV19 TGTGCCAGCGAAAACCTGGACAGGGGGCTAGTCGGGGAGCTGTTTTTT CASENLDRGLVGELFF
NA TRBJ1-2 TRBV13 TGTGCCAGCAGCTTGACAGACTATGGCTACACCTTC CASSLTDYGYTF
NA TRBJ2-2 TRBV7-6 TGTGCCAGCCGGGGAAACGCGAACACCGGGGAGCTGTTTTTT CASRGNANTGELFF
NA TRBJ2-2 TRBV11-2 TGTGCCAGCAGCCGGAGTATAGGGGAGCTGTTTTTT CASSRSIGELFF
TRBD2 TRBJ2-1 TRBV5-1 TGCGCCAGCAGCTCGGGGACTAGCGGGAAGAGCTCCTACAATGAGCAGTTCTTC CASSSGTSGKSSYNEQFF
NA TRBJ2-5 TRBV27 TGTGCCAGCAGTCCGATCCGGACTGGCGGGACCCAGTACTTC CASSPIRTGGTQYF
NA TRBJ1-4 TRBV5-4 TGTGCCAGCAGCGGTAGGACACCCAGCCCCGTTGCAACTAATGAAAAACTGTTTTTT CASSGRTPSPVATNEKLFF
TRBD1 TRBJ2-3 TRBV5-1 TGCGCCAGCACGAGAACAGGACAGGTCTCCACGAATACGCAGTATTTT CASTRTGQVSTNTQYF
NA TRBJ1-2 TRBV5-4 TGTGCCAGCAGCACAGACGGAAACTATGGCTACACCTTC CASSTDGNYGYTF